This T cell receptor (beta chain) was identified during a study of T cells in localized non-small cell lung cancer. Study-level findings and limits: Uninvolved adjacent lung showed higher T cell clonality than tumor.

V shed 6 bases, J shed 2 bases, and the junction held 10 bases outside the gene matches. Per the germline V gene, CDR1 is MNHEY and CDR2 is SVGAGI. This CDR3 spans 15 amino acids. Repertoires were generated with immunoSEQ multiplex PCR, while TCRdb's copy carries only in-frame clones and drops some. Of tens of thousands of clones listed, roughly 90% were seen once; the top ten hold almost 2%. On this clone: Its antigen is unidentified.

The TCR sequence derives from a woman aged 35-75 years with stage I lung adenocarcinoma. The chain is built from TRBV6-5 and TRBJ2-7, with TRBD1 matching over 7 bases. The material sequenced was peripheral blood, taken before any cancer treatment. CDR3 protein: CASRLESQGTYEQYF. The CDR3, as DNA: TGTGCCAGCAGACTTGAATCACAGGGGACCTACGAGCAGTACTTC.